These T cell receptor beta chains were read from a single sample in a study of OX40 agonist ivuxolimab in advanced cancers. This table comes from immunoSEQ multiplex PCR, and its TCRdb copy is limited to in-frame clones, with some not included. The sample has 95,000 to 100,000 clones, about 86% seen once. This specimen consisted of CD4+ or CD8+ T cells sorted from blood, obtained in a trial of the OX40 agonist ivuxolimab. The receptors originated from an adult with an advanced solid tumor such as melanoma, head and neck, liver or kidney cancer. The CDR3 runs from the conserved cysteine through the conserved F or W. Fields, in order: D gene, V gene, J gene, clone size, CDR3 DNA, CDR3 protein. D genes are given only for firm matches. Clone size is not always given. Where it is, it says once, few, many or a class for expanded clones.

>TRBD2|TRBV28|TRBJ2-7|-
TGTGCCAGCAGTTTGCTCTTGCGCGGGAGGAAAACCTACGAGCAGTACTTC
CASSLLLRGRKTYEQYF
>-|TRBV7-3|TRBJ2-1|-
TGTGCCAGCAGCTTAGAGGTCGAGCACAATGAGCAGTTCTTC
CASSLEVEHNEQFF
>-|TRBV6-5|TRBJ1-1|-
TGTGCCAGCAGTCACAAGCGGAACACTGAAGCTTTCTTT
CASSHKRNTEAFF
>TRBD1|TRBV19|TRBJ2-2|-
TGTGCCAGTGAAAAGGACAGGGGATACCGGGAGCTGTTTTTT
CASEKDRGYRELFF
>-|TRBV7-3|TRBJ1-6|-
TGTGCCAGCAGCTTAGGGGGTTACAATTCACCCCTCCACTTT
CASSLGGYNSPLHF
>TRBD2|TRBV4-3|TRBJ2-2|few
TGCGCCAGCAGCCAAGGCCTACTGCGGGGGGGCTACACCGGGGAGCTGTTTTTT
CASSQGLLRGGYTGELFF
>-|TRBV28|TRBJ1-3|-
TGTGCCAGCAGTTTGGACCAACGAAGAAACACCATATATTTT
CASSLDQRRNTIYF
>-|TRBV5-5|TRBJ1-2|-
TGTGCCAGCAGCCCAGACCAGAACTATGGCTACACCTTC
CASSPDQNYGYTF
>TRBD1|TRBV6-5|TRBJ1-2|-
TGTGCCACCCTCGGACAGGGGAAGGGCTACACCTTC
CATLGQGKGYTF
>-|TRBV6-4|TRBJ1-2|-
TGTGCCAGCAGTGACCTTAACTATGGCTACACCTTC
CASSDLNYGYTF
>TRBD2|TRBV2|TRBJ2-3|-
TGTGCCAGCAGCGGGACTAGCGGGGCCTCGAATACGCAGTATTTT
CASSGTSGASNTQYF
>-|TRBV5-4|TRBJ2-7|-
TGTGCCAGCGGCCTTGAACCTACCACCTACGAGCAGTACTTC
CASGLEPTTYEQYF
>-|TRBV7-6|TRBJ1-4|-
TGTGCCAGCAGCTTAAGCGGGGCCGCTAATGAAAAACTGTTTTTT
CASSLSGAANEKLFF
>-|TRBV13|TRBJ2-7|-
TGTGCCAGCAGCGTAGGCGCGGTCCCCACCTACGAGCAGTACTTC
CASSVGAVPTYEQYF
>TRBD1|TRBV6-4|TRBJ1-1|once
TGTGCCAGCAGTAGGACAGGGTTTCTTGGTGAAGCTTTCTTT
CASSRTGFLGEAFF
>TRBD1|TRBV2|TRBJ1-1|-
TGTGCCAGCATGGACAGGTTTAAAAACACTGAAGCTTTCTTT
CASMDRFKNTEAFF
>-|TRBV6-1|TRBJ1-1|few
TGTGCCAGCAGTGAAGCTAGGGGGGCGACTGAAGCTTTCTTT
CASSEARGATEAFF
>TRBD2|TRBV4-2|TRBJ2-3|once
TGTGCCAGCAGCCAAGACAGGGGAGCGGGAGAGATCGGGTCGTGGAGCACAGATACGCAGTATTTT
CASSQDRGAGEIGSWSTDTQYF
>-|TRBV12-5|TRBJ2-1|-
TGTGCTAGTGGTTTGGTAAATGAGCAGTTCTTC
CASGLVNEQFF
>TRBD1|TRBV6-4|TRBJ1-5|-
TGTGCCAGCAGTGTGGACAGGGGACTGAATCAGCCCCAGCATTTT
CASSVDRGLNQPQHF
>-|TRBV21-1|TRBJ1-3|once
TGTGCCAGCAGCATTGGGGCTCGAAACACCATATATTTT
CASSIGARNTIYF
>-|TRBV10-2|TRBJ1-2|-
TGCGCCAGCAGTGAGTGGCCTGGAGCACCTGGGGGCTACACCTTC
CASSEWPGAPGGYTF
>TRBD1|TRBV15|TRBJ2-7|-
TGTGCCACCAGGGCTACCGGTAGACAGGGGGCGTCGAATTACGAGCAGTACTTC
CATRATGRQGASNYEQYF
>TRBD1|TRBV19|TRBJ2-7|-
TGTGCCAGTACCTCCCAAACAGGGACAGGGAGGTACGAGCAGTACTTC
CASTSQTGTGRYEQYF
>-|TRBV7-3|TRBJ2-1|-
TGTGCCAGCAGCCCAAACCCCCCCGGACCGTACAATGAGCAGTTCTTC
CASSPNPPGPYNEQFF
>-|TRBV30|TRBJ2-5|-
TGTGCCTGGAGGATCCTGGAGACCCAGTACTTC
CAWRILETQYF
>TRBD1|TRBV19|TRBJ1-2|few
TGTGCCAGTAGTACAGGGGGCTTGAACTATGGCTACACCTTC
CASSTGGLNYGYTF
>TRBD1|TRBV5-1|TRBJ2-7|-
TGCGCCAGCAAACCCGGACAGGGAAGCTACGAGCAGTACTTC
CASKPGQGSYEQYF
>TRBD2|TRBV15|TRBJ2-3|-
TGTGCCACCAGCACGCGGGGACTAGCGGGCCGAGATACGCAGTATTTT
CATSTRGLAGRDTQYF
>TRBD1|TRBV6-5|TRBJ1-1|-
TGTGCCAGCAGTGGGGACAGGGTGACTGAAGCTTTCTTT
CASSGDRVTEAFF
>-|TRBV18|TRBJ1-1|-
TGTGCCAGCTCACCGGGACTCCTGAACACTGAAGCTTTCTTT
CASSPGLLNTEAFF
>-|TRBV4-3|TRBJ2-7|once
TGCGCCAGCAGCCAATCCTACGAATGGCGTGAGGCCTACGAGCAGTACTTC
CASSQSYEWREAYEQYF
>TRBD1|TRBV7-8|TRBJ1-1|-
TGTGCCAGCAGCTTTCGGGACAGGGGGAACACTGAAGCTTTCTTT
CASSFRDRGNTEAFF
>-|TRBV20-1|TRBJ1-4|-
TGCAGTGCTCCGGGACTTGAAAAACTGTTTTTT
CSAPGLEKLFF
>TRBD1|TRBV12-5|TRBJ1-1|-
TGTGCTAGTGCCGTATTACAGGGGGCACGCTTATCTGAAGCTTTCTTT
CASAVLQGARLSEAFF
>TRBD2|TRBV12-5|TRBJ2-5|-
TGTGCTAGTGGTTTGGGACTAGCAGTTCAGGAGACCCAGTACTTC
CASGLGLAVQETQYF
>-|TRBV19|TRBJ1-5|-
TGTGCCAGTAGTATGTTCGGGAGCAATCAGCCCCAGCATTTT
CASSMFGSNQPQHF
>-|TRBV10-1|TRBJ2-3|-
TGCGCCAGCGCCACAGGGAGCTCCGGCACAGATACGCAGTATTTT
CASATGSSGTDTQYF
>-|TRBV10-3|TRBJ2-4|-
TGTGCCATCAGTGACATCCTGGCCAAAAACATTCAGTACTTC
CAISDILAKNIQYF
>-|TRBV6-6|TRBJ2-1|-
TGTGCCAGCAGTTACTCGATGGACGCCCCTTTGGGGCAGTTCTTC
CASSYSMDAPLGQFF
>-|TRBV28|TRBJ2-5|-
TGTGCCAGCAGTTTAAATCGGAGACAGACCCAGTACTTC
CASSLNRRQTQYF
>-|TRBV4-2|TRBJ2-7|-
TGTGCCAGCAGACCCAACCACCTTGGTCAGAGGGGGAACGAGCAGTACTTC
CASRPNHLGQRGNEQYF